Following are 32 T cell receptor beta chains from one sample sequenced in a study of control samples from healthy donors and cancer patients. The assay was immunoSEQ multiplex PCR, and TCRdb's table has in-frame clones only and misses some. The data show roughly 220,000 clones, around 94% seen once. The specimen was blood. These receptor sequences come from a man over 45 in good health.

The chain couples TRBV6-1 to TRBJ2-7, with 9 nucleotides matching TRBD1. V was pared by 3 bases and J by 10 bases, with 7 bases of the junction left unmatched. Looked up from germline, CDR1 is MNHNS and CDR2 is SASEGT. This CDR3 has 13 amino acids. For the CDR3, the DNA is TGTGCCAGCAGTGATGGGACAGGGAGTCTTCAGTACTTC. Encoded protein: CASSDGTGSLQYF.

V gene TRBV19 combines with J gene TRBJ2-1, with D possibly matching TRBD1 (6 bases). V was shortened by 8 bases and J by 2 bases, with 16 bases between the two germline ends. The germline V gene encodes CDR1 LNHDA and CDR2 SQIVND (reference sequence). The CDR3 is made up of 15 amino acids. The CDR3 sequence: CASEGRDTAYNEQFF. CDR3 nucleotide sequence: TGTGCCAGTGAGGGTCGGGACACTGCCTACAATGAGCAGTTCTTC.

This chain connects TRBV11-2 to TRBJ1-1, with a possible D match to TRBD1 (6 bases). Trimming pared 0 bases from V and 4 bases from J, leaving 12 bases between. Germline-derived CDR1 and CDR2 are SGHAT and FQNNGV. CDR3 size: 15 residues. The CDR3 DNA is TGTGCCAGCAGCTTAGAGAGAGGGGGACTCACTGAAGCTTTCTTT. Translated: CASSLERGGLTEAFF.

CDR3 protein: CASSLGRNSYEQYF. Here the CDR3 DNA reads TGTGCCAGCAGCTTGGGGAGGAATTCCTACGAGCAGTACTTC. This chain links TRBV5-6 with TRBJ2-7; the D gene is possibly TRBD2 (5 bases). Trimming removed 0 bases from V and 1 base from J, with 8 bases in between. The CDR3 sequence is 14 residues long. Germline loops: CDR1 SGHDT, CDR2 YYEEEE. The variable domain in full, with the rest retrieved from reference TRBV5-6 and TRBJ2-7, is DAGVTQSPTHLIKTRGQQVTLRCSPKSGHDTVSWYQQALGQGPQFIFQYYEEEERQRGNFPDRFSGHQFPNYSSELNVNALLLGDSALYLCASSLGRNSYEQYFGPGTRLTVT.

V is TRBV6-5 and J is TRBJ2-1; 9 bases line up with TRBD1. The CDR3 runs to 15 residues. Germline V CDR1 and CDR2: MNHEY, SVGAGI. J was trimmed by 7 bases and V by 2 bases; bases with no gene match: 6. The CDR3 reads CASSYGQGMANEQFF. CDR3 nucleotide sequence: TGTGCCAGCAGTTACGGACAGGGGATGGCGAATGAGCAGTTCTTC.

This chain links TRBV5-1 with TRBJ2-3, with a tentative D call TRBD1 (6 bases). Germline values: CDR1 SGHRS, CDR2 YFSETQ. Trimming removed 7 bases at V and 0 bases at J, with 12 bases between. The length of the CDR3 is 14 residues. CDR3 region: CASGDRTSTDTQYF. CDR3 bases: TGCGCCAGCGGAGACAGGACTAGCACAGATACGCAGTATTTT.

The chain couples TRBV3-1 (or the pseudogene TRBV3-2) to TRBJ2-7, with TRBD2 as a possible D gene (6 bases). CDR3 length: 16 amino acids. Germline V gene sequence: CDR1 LGHDT, CDR2 YNNKEL (reference sequence). Trimming stripped 4 bases from V and 0 bases from J, with 16 bases between. CDR3 coding DNA: TGTGCCAGCAGCCCAGTGGGGACTTCTAGCTCCTACGAGCAGTACTTC. Its protein is CASSPVGTSSSYEQYF.

V usage is TRBV4-3 and J usage is TRBJ2-7, with TRBD1 identical over 9 bases. V dropped 1 base and J dropped 5; count of bases not matched to a gene: 6. Germline CDR1 reads LGHNA; CDR2 reads YSLEER. This CDR3 comprises 15 residues. The DNA of the CDR3 is TGCGCCAGCAGCCAAGGGACAGGGGTAACCCACGAGCAGTACTTC. Its protein product is CASSQGTGVTHEQYF.

This chain uses TRBV7-6 with TRBJ1-4; a possible D gene is TRBD1 (5 bases). CDR1 and CDR2 (germline): SGHVS, FNYEAQ. V dropped 4 bases and J dropped 8 bases, with 11 bases sitting between them. The length of the CDR3 is 13 residues. CDR3: CASSWRTTEKLFF. DNA of the CDR3: TGTGCCAGCAGCTGGAGGACAACCGAAAAACTGTTTTTT.

This clone has a single count. The chain links TRBV28 to TRBJ2-7, with unresolved D. V gave up 3 bases and J gave up 7 bases, with 13 bases separating them. The germline V gene encodes CDR1 MDHEN and CDR2 SYDVKM. The CDR3 is made up of 13 amino acids. In DNA form, the CDR3 reads TGTGCCAGCAGTTTCTCCCGGGTTTTGGAGCAGTACTTC. It specifies CASSFSRVLEQYF.

The chain couples TRBV7-9 to TRBJ2-2; D is undetermined. The CDR3 length is 14 residues. Germline CDR1 and CDR2: SEHNR and FQNEAQ (reference sequence). Trimming shortened V by 2 bases and J by 6 bases, and 10 bases separated the two germline ends. This CDR3 is CASSLIPEAGELFF. CDR3 nucleotide sequence: TGTGCCAGCAGCTTAATACCCGAGGCCGGGGAGCTGTTTTTT.

This chain connects TRBV3-1 (or the pseudogene TRBV3-2) to TRBJ2-5, with D possibly being TRBD1 (5 bases). The germline CDR1 and CDR2 sequences are LGHDT and YNNKEL (reference sequence). Trimming stripped 2 bases from V and 4 bases from J, with 8 bases between. The CDR3 runs 13 residues. This CDR3 is CASSQWGPETQYF. In DNA, the CDR3 is TGTGCCAGCAGCCAATGGGGCCCAGAGACCCAGTACTTC.

This rearrangement joins TRBV5-1 to TRBJ1-6; D is ambiguous. Germline loops: CDR1 SGHRS, CDR2 YFSETQ. The CDR3 sequence is 17 residues long. V was trimmed by 3 bases and J by 8 bases, leaving 21 bases between them. CDR3 bases: TGCGCCAGCAGCTGGAACCCTTCGAGACGTACCGATTCACCCCTCCACTTT. Its translation: CASSWNPSRRTDSPLHF.

The chain links TRBV27 to TRBJ2-2; D uncertain. With 0 bases removed from V and 4 bases from J, the gap between germline ends came to 9 bases. The germline V gene has CDR1 MNHEY and CDR2 SMNVEV (reference sequence). The CDR3 contains 15 residues. Here the CDR3 reads CASSLSLTATGELFF. CDR3 sequence (DNA): TGTGCCAGCAGTTTATCGCTCACTGCCACCGGGGAGCTGTTTTTT.

This clone showed up just once. This chain connects TRBV11-2 to TRBJ2-2; either TRBD1 or TRBD2 may fit D (6 bases each). The V and J ends lost 4 bases and 4 bases respectively, with 16 bases between them. Per germline, CDR1 SGHAT and CDR2 FQNNGV. The CDR3 covers 16 residues. CDR3 DNA: TGTGCCAGCAGCTCCAGGAGGGGGTGGAGCACCGGGGAGCTGTTTTTT. It translates to CASSSRRGWSTGELFF.

This clone appeared a single time. The chain links TRBV2 to TRBJ1-2; no clear D. Germline V gene data show CDR1 as SNHLY and CDR2 as FYNNEI. CDR3 length: 13 residues. V lost 4 bases, J lost 0 bases, and 6 bases lay in between. The CDR3 bases are TGTGCCAGCAGTGGCACAGCTAACTATGGCTACACCTTC. Translation gives CASSGTANYGYTF.

The chain links TRBV5-5 to TRBJ1-1, with 7 bases matching TRBD1. V gave up 1 base and J gave up 1 base; unmatched junction bases: 4. The CDR3 contains 15 residues. The germline gives CDR1 SGHKS, CDR2 YYEKEE (reference sequence). The CDR3 nucleotides are TGTGCCAGCAGCTTGCCCAGGGGGGCGAACACTGAAGCTTTCTTT. It encodes CASSLPRGANTEAFF.

A single count supports this clone. The genes are TRBV7-2 and TRBJ1-3, with 9 bases matching TRBD1. V was pared by 3 bases and J by 0 bases, with 12 bases of the junction left unmatched. From germline, CDR1 is SGHTA and CDR2 FQGNSA. The CDR3 is made up of 19 amino acids. The DNA for the CDR3 is TGTGCCAGCAGCTTCGGGACAGGGACACAGTCCCCCTCTGGAAACACCATATATTTT. The encoded protein is CASSFGTGTQSPSGNTIYF.

V is TRBV5-1 and J is TRBJ2-3; D uncertain. Trimming removed 1 base from V and 2 bases from J, with 8 bases in between. The CDR3 extends over 14 amino acids. CDR1 and CDR2 (germline): SGHRS, YFSETQ. In nucleotides, the CDR3 is TGCGCCAGCAGCTTGAGCCGGGTCACAGATACGCAGTATTTT. Protein: CASSLSRVTDTQYF. The variable domain in full, completed from reference TRBV5-1 and TRBJ2-3, reads KAGVTQTPRYLIKTRGQQVTLSCSPISGHRSVSWYQQTPGQGLQFLFEYFSETQRNKGNFPGRFSGRQFSNSRSEMNVSTLELGDSALYLCASSLSRVTDTQYFGPGTRLTVL.

On this clone: Other nucleotide sequences in the sample specify the same CDR3. The chain links TRBV28 to TRBJ1-1, with 7 bases lining up with TRBD1. Germline-derived CDR1 and CDR2 are MDHEN and SYDVKM. The length of the CDR3 is 14 residues. J was trimmed by 5 bases and V by 6 bases; bases with no gene match: 9. CDR3 coding DNA: TGTGCCAGCAGGGAGCAGGGGGTGCGAACTGAAGCTTTCTTT. Protein product: CASREQGVRTEAFF.

The chain employs TRBV5-1 and TRBJ2-3, with 10 bases lining up with TRBD2. From germline, CDR1 is SGHRS and CDR2 YFSETQ. V lost 0 bases, J lost 4 bases, and 8 bases stayed unmatched. The CDR3 is 17 residues long. DNA of the CDR3: TGCGCCAGCAGCTTGGGTAGGAGCGGGGGGGCCCCAGATACGCAGTATTTT. Amino acids: CASSLGRSGGAPDTQYF.

This chain connects TRBV11-2 to TRBJ1-3; D is unresolved. The CDR3 length is 15 residues. Germline CDR1 and CDR2: SGHAT and FQNNGV. Between the trimmed V and J ends, which lost 1 base and 4 bases, there was a span of 11 bases. Here the CDR3 reads CASSLGDMRGNTIYF. The CDR3 nucleotides are TGTGCCAGCAGCTTAGGAGATATGCGGGGAAACACCATATATTTT.

This chain links TRBV19 with TRBJ1-3; 7 bases agree with TRBD1. Germline trimming cut 4 bases from V and 3 bases from J; bases unmatched to any gene: 3. This CDR3 is built from 14 residues. Per the germline V gene, CDR1 is LNHDA and CDR2 is SQIVND (reference sequence). The chain's CDR3 is CASSKGAYGNTIYF. CDR3 bases: TGTGCCAGTAGTAAGGGGGCTTATGGAAACACCATATATTTT. Filled out from reference TRBV19 and TRBJ1-3, the complete variable domain reads DGGITQSPKYLFRKEGQNVTLSCEQNLNHDAMYWYRQDPGQGLRLIYYSQIVNDFQKGDIAEGYSVSREKKESFPLTVTSAQKNPTAFYLCASSKGAYGNTIYFGEGSWLTVV.

The rearrangement uses TRBV19 and TRBJ2-3, with 9 positions matching TRBD1. The CDR3 is 14 amino acids. V trimming: 7 bases; J trimming: 7 bases; junction bases outside the gene matches: 9. CDR1 is LNHDA, CDR2 SQIVND, per germline (reference sequence). DNA of the CDR3: TGTGCCAGTATGGGGACAGGGAAACAAAATACGCAGTATTTT. It is translated as CASMGTGKQNTQYF.

The chain combines TRBV18 with TRBJ1-3; no reliable D call. Trimming stripped 7 bases from V and 6 bases from J, with 13 bases between. The CDR3 sequence is 13 residues long. The germline gives CDR1 KGHSH, CDR2 LQKENI. CDR3 DNA sequence: TGTGCCAGCTGCCAAGGACGAGCAAACACCATATATTTT. This sequence encodes CASCQGRANTIYF.

V is TRBV30 and J is TRBJ1-6; tentatively, D is TRBD1 (5 bases). V lost 8 bases and J lost 12, with 14 bases in between. Germline V lookup: CDR1 GTSNPN, CDR2 SVGIG (reference sequence). This CDR3 region has 11 residues. The CDR3 loop reads CAGGVLEPLHF. For the CDR3, the DNA is TGTGCCGGGGGGGTGTTGGAACCCCTCCACTTT.

V gene TRBV5-5 combines with J gene TRBJ1-2; D gene unclear. CDR3 length equals 14 residues. Germline V gene sequence: CDR1 SGHKS, CDR2 YYEKEE (reference sequence). Trimming left V 4 bases short and J 0 bases short, with 10 bases between. Written as DNA, the CDR3 is TGTGCCAGCAGCCTAGACATAGCTAACTATGGCTACACCTTC. Its protein is CASSLDIANYGYTF. The full variable domain, its missing parts supplied by reference TRBV5-5 and TRBJ1-2, is DAGVTQSPTHLIKTRGQQVTLRCSPISGHKSVSWYQQVLGQGPQFIFQYYEKEERGRGNFPDRFSARQFPNYSSELNVNALLLGDSALYLCASSLDIANYGYTFGSGTRLTVV.

The genes are TRBV7-2 and TRBJ2-7; unclear D gene. Germline V gives CDR1 SGHTA, CDR2 FQGNSA. The CDR3 runs to 12 residues. Trimming cost V 5 bases and J 8 bases, with 13 bases left between them. CDR3 nucleotides: TGTGCCAGCAGCCCGTATGTAGGCCAGCAGTACTTC. Protein product: CASSPYVGQQYF.

V is TRBV5-1 and J is TRBJ1-2; TRBD1 matches 8 bases. CDR3 length: 15 residues. Germline CDR1 SGHRS, CDR2 YFSETQ. The V gene end was trimmed by 4 bases and the J gene end by 3 bases; junction bases not matched to a gene: 8. The CDR3 DNA reads as TGCGCCAGCAGCATGGGACAGGCATTAGACTATGGCTACACCTTC. This encodes CASSMGQALDYGYTF.

The genes are TRBV7-9 and TRBJ1-4; unclear D gene. V gave up 7 bases and J gave up 6 bases, with 21 bases separating them. Germline V gives CDR1 SEHNR, CDR2 FQNEAQ (reference sequence). The CDR3 has 16 residues. The CDR3 nucleotides are TGTGCCAGCACCGCTCTTCCGGCGTTGACTGATGAAAAACTGTTTTTT. This translates into CASTALPALTDEKLFF.

The rearrangement joins TRBV19 to TRBJ1-1; 11 positions match TRBD1. Trimming cost V 6 bases and J 5 bases; bases outside gene matches: 8. The CDR3 runs to 15 residues. CDR1 and CDR2 (germline): LNHDA, SQIVND (reference sequence). The CDR3 nucleotides are TGTGCCAGTAGCCAATCGGGGACAGGGGGGACTGAAGCTTTCTTT. It specifies CASSQSGTGGTEAFF.

The chain links TRBV24-1 to TRBJ2-5, with TRBD2 identical over 14 bases. The junction had 5 bases not matched to a gene; V was cut back by 3 bases and J by 0 bases. The germline gives CDR1 KGHDR, CDR2 SFDVKD. CDR3 size: 18 residues. CDR3 bases: TGTGCCACCAGTGATCCCGGGACTAGCGGGAGAAACCAAGAGACCCAGTACTTC. This encodes CATSDPGTSGRNQETQYF.